This T cell receptor beta chain comes out of a study of blood T cells in healthy people across ages. Findings of the study overall: Per million T cells, TCR beta diversity dropped about linearly as age rose. Researchers judged that diversity estimates from one million T cells fell short of true values.

A sample-barcoded 5' primer and a J-beta primer mix were used in a second PCR of roughly 7 to 11 cycles. One entry per CDR3 protein results from TCRdb running MiXCR on the 5' RACE reads. The table shows about 1 million distinct CDR3 sequences, with under 45% occurring only once. As for this clonotype: The antigen is unknown.

Per sample, no less than 5.5 micrograms of total RNA were extracted. Germline V gives CDR1 SGHRS, CDR2 YFSETQ. Trimming removed 4 bases from V and 8 bases from J, with 13 bases in between. The CDR3 sequence is 13 residues long. Specimen: blood. The receptor's source is a woman aged 60-75 years in good health. This chain uses TRBV5-1 with TRBJ2-1; D unresolved. The CDR3 reads CASSREGFDEQFF. The CDR3 bases are TGCGCCAGCAGCCGAGAAGGGTTCGATGAGCAGTTCTTC.